This TCR beta chain was profiled in a study of blood T cell repertoires in COVID-19. Libraries were prepared by immunoSEQ multiplex PCR; TCRdb keeps only in-frame clonotypes and omits some of them. This table has a few hundred thousand clones, about 78% appearing once. Specimen: peripheral blood. The TCR originated in an older woman with acute or convalescent COVID-19.

CDR3 coding DNA: TGTGCCTGGACAGGGGGCGAAAAACTGTTTTTT. The encoded protein is CAWTGGEKLFF. J is TRBJ1-4 and V is TRBV30; 8 nucleotides line up with TRBD1. This CDR3 contains 11 residues. CDR1 and CDR2 from the germline V gene are GTSNPN and SVGIG (reference sequence). V lost 4 bases and J lost 8; bases outside the gene matches: 0.